The 11 T cell receptor beta chains reported below all come from one sample, sequenced in a study of T cells in localized non-small cell lung cancer. Profiling relied on immunoSEQ multiplex PCR, and the TCRdb table lists in-frame clones only, not all of them. The data contain under 65,000 clones, about 83% of them seen just once; the ten biggest clones take up 15% to 20%. This sample comprised peripheral blood, obtained before any cancer treatment. The receptors originated from a female donor over 55 with stage II squamous cell lung carcinoma.

J is TRBJ2-1 and V is TRBV7-9; 9 bases line up with TRBD2. The CDR3 is made up of 16 amino acids. Unmatched junction bases numbered 7, after V lost 0 bases and J lost 7 bases. Germline lookup yields CDR1 SEHNR and CDR2 FQNEAQ (reference sequence). The CDR3: CASSLAGGGDGNEQFF. For the CDR3, the DNA is TGTGCCAGCAGCTTAGCGGGCGGGGGGGACGGTAATGAGCAGTTCTTC.

This CDR3 reads CASRESSRDRETQYF. The DNA of the CDR3 is TGCGCCAGCAGAGAATCGAGCCGGGACAGAGAGACCCAGTACTTC. V and J are TRBV5-1 and TRBJ2-5; 7 positions agree with TRBD1. There are 15 residues in the CDR3. V was clipped by 5 bases and J by 4 bases; unmatched bases: 11. Germline V gene data show CDR1 as SGHRS and CDR2 as YFSETQ.

The chain uses TRBV9 and TRBJ2-3, with a tentative D call TRBD2 (5 bases). Trimming cost V 0 bases and J 6 bases, with 17 bases left between them. Germline assignment: CDR1 SGDLS and CDR2 YYNGEE. The CDR3 contains 16 residues. This chain's CDR3 is CASSVEAAGRGDTQYF. CDR3 nucleotides: TGTGCCAGCAGCGTAGAGGCCGCTGGCCGAGGGGATACGCAGTATTTT.

The chain recombines TRBV6-1 with TRBJ1-5; a possible D gene is TRBD1 (5 bases). The V end lost 2 bases, the J end lost 2 bases, and 10 bases lay between the germline ends. Germline loops: CDR1 MNHNS, CDR2 SASEGT. The CDR3 is made up of 15 amino acids. The CDR3 reads CASSEYGGGNQPQHF. For the CDR3, the DNA is TGTGCCAGCAGTGAATATGGGGGAGGCAATCAGCCCCAGCATTTT.

V gene TRBV11-3 combines with J gene TRBJ1-1, with D possibly TRBD1 on 5 matching bases. This CDR3 spans 13 amino acids. V gave up 5 bases and J gave up 0 bases, with 7 bases separating them. Germline V gives CDR1 SGHNT, CDR2 YENEEA. The CDR3 region has the DNA TGTGCCAGCAGCATAGGGGTGAACACTGAAGCTTTCTTT. It is translated as CASSIGVNTEAFF.

The gene calls are TRBV5-5 and TRBJ2-1; maybe TRBD2 (6 bases). The CDR3 is made up of 18 amino acids. Looked up from germline, CDR1 is SGHKS and CDR2 is YYEKEE (reference sequence). V was shortened by 4 bases and J by 0 bases, with 20 bases between the two germline ends. The CDR3 protein is CASSTTDYPSSSYNEQFF. CDR3 in DNA: TGTGCCAGCAGCACTACGGACTATCCCTCGAGCTCCTACAATGAGCAGTTCTTC. Supplemented by reference TRBV5-5 and TRBJ2-1, the full variable domain reads DAGVTQSPTHLIKTRGQQVTLRCSPISGHKSVSWYQQVLGQGPQFIFQYYEKEERGRGNFPDRFSARQFPNYSSELNVNALLLGDSALYLCASSTTDYPSSSYNEQFFGPGTRLTVL.

The chain uses TRBV7-2 and TRBJ1-2; 7 bases agree with TRBD1. V dropped 3 bases and J dropped 8; count of bases not matched to a gene: 6. This CDR3 contains 13 residues. The germline CDR1 and CDR2 sequences are SGHTA and FQGNSA. The CDR3 loop is CASSLGRGRGYTF. CDR3 in DNA: TGTGCCAGCAGCTTGGGCAGGGGGAGAGGCTACACCTTC.

The chain combines TRBV5-5 with TRBJ2-7, with D perhaps TRBD1 (5 bases). CDR3 length: 13 residues. With 4 bases removed from V and 4 bases from J, the gap between germline ends came to 12 bases. Germline values: CDR1 SGHKS, CDR2 YYEKEE (reference sequence). CDR3 protein: CASSLPQGYEQYF. The CDR3 DNA reads as TGTGCCAGCAGCCTGCCGCAGGGATACGAGCAGTACTTC.

The V call is TRBV5-1, the J call TRBJ1-1; possibly TRBD1 for D (5 bases). Trimming removed 5 bases from V and 0 bases from J, with 14 bases in between. The germline V gene has CDR1 SGHRS and CDR2 YFSETQ. The CDR3 runs to 15 residues. The CDR3 sequence: CASSVEGVLNTEAFF. The CDR3 DNA sequence: TGCGCCAGCAGTGTGGAAGGGGTATTGAACACTGAAGCTTTCTTT.

This chain connects TRBV19 to TRBJ1-3; unclear D gene. This CDR3 has 15 amino acids. V dropped 7 bases and J dropped 0 bases, with 13 bases sitting between them. Germline V gene data show CDR1 as LNHDA and CDR2 as SQIVND (reference sequence). CDR3 sequence reads: CASTRRTNSGNTIYF. The CDR3 DNA follows: TGTGCCAGTACTAGGCGGACGAACTCTGGAAACACCATATATTTT.

The chain is built from TRBV7-9 and TRBJ2-3; 8 bases are shared with TRBD1. J gave up 3 bases and V 5 bases, and 4 bases lay outside the gene matches. The CDR3 runs 14 residues. CDR1 and CDR2 (germline): SEHNR, FQNEAQ (reference sequence). In DNA form, the CDR3 reads TGTGCCAGCAGCCCTGGACAGGGTACAGATACGCAGTATTTT. It translates to CASSPGQGTDTQYF.